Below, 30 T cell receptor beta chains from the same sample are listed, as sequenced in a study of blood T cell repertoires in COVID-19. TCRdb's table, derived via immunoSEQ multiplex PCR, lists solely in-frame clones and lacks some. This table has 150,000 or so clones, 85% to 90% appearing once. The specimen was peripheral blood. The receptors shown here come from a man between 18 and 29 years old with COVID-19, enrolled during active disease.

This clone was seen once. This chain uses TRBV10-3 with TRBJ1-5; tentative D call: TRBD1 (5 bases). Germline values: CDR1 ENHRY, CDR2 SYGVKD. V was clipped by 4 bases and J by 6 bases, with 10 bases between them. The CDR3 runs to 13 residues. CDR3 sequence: CAISGDGGQPQHF. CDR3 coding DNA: TGTGCCATCAGTGGGGACGGGGGTCAGCCCCAGCATTTT.

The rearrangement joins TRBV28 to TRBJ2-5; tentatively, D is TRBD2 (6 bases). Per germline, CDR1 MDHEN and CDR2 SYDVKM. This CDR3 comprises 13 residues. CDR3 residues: CASSGSLQETQYF. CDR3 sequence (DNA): TGTGCGAGTTCCGGGAGCCTCCAAGAGACCCAGTACTTC.

The CDR3 DNA reads as TGTGCCAGCAGCTTAGCGGGCTTCGCGAACACCGGGGAGCTGTTTTTT. Amino acid sequence: CASSLAGFANTGELFF. J is TRBJ2-2 and V is TRBV7-8; unclear D gene. The CDR3 sequence is 16 residues long. In germline, CDR1 is SGHVS, CDR2 FQNEAQ. V was cut by 0 bases and J by 0 bases, with 8 bases left in between.

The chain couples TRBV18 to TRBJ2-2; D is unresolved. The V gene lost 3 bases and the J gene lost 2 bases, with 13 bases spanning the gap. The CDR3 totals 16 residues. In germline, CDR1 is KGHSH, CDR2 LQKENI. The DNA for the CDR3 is TGTGCCAGCTCACCTCAGACTCTCCTCAACACCGGGGAGCTGTTTTTT. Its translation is CASSPQTLLNTGELFF.

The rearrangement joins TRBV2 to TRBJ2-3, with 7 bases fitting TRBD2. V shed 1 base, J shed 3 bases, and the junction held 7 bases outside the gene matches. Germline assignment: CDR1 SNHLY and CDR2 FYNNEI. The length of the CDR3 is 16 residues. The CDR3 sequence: CASSEDSPGGTDTQYF. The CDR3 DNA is TGTGCCAGCAGTGAAGACTCACCCGGGGGGACAGATACGCAGTATTTT.

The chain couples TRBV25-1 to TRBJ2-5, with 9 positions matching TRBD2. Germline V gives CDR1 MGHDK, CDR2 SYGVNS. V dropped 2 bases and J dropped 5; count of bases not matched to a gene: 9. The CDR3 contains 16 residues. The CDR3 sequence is CASSEDRLAGTETQYF. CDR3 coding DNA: TGTGCCAGCAGTGAAGACCGGCTAGCGGGAACGGAGACCCAGTACTTC.

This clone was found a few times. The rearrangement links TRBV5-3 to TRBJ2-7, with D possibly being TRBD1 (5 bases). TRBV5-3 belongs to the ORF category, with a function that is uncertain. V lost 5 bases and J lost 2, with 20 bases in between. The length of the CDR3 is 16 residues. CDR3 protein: CARSPRPQGETYEQYF. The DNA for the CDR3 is TGTGCCAGAAGTCCAAGGCCCCAGGGCGAGACCTACGAGCAGTACTTC.

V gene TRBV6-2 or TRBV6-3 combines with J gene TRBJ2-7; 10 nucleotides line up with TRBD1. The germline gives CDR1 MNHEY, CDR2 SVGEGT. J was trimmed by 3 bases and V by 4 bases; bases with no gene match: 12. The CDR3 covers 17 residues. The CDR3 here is CASSFLTGTGAFYEQYF. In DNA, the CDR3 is TGTGCCAGCAGTTTCCTTACTGGGACAGGGGCTTTCTACGAGCAGTACTTC.

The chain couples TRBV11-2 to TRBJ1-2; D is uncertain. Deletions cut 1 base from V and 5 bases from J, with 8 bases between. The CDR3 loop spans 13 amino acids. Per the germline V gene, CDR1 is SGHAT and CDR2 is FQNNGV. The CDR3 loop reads CASSLGTRYGYTF. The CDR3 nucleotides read TGTGCCAGCAGCTTAGGCACGAGGTATGGCTACACCTTC.

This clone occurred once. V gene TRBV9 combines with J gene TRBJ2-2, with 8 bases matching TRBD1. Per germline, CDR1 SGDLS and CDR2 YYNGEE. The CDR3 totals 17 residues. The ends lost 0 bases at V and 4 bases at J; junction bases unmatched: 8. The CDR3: CASSVVGNRGITGELFF. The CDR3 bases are TGTGCCAGCAGCGTAGTAGGAAACAGGGGGATCACCGGGGAGCTGTTTTTT.

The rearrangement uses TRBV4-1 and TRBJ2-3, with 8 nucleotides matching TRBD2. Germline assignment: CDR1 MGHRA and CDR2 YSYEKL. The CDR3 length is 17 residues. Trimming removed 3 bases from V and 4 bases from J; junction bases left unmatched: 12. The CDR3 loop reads CASSHSLQREIADTQYF. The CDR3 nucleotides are TGCGCCAGCAGCCACTCCCTTCAGCGGGAGATCGCAGATACGCAGTATTTT.

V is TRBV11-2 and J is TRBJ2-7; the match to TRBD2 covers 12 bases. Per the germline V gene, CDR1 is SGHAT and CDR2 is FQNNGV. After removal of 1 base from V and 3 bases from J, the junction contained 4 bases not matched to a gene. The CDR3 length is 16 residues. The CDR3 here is CASSLARTSGIYEQYF. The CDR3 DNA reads TGTGCCAGCAGCTTAGCCCGGACTAGCGGGATCTACGAGCAGTACTTC.

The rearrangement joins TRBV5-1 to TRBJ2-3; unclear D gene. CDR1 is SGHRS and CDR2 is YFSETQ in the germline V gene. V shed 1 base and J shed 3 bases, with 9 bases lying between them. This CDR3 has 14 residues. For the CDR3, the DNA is TGCGCCAGCAGCTTGCTAGGTTCGACAGATACGCAGTATTTT. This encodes CASSLLGSTDTQYF.

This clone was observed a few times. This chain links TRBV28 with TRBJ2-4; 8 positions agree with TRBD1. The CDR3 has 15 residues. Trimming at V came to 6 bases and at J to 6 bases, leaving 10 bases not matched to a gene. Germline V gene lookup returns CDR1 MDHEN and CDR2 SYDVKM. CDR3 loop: CASRPATGVGNIQYF. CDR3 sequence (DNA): TGTGCCAGCAGGCCGGCGACAGGGGTCGGAAACATTCAGTACTTC.

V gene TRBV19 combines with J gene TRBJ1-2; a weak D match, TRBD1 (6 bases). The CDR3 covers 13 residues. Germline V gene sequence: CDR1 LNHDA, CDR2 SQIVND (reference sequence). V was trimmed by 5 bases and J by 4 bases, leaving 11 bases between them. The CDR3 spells CASSPGQGYGYTF. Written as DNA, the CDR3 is TGTGCCAGTAGTCCGGGACAAGGCTATGGCTACACCTTC.

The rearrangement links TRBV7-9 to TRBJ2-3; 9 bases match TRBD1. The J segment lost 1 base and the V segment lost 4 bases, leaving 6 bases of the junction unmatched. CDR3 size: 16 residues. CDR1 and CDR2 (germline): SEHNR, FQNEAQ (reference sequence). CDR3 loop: CASSSVTGGGTDTQYF. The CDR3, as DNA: TGTGCCAGCAGCTCGGTGACAGGGGGAGGCACAGATACGCAGTATTTT.

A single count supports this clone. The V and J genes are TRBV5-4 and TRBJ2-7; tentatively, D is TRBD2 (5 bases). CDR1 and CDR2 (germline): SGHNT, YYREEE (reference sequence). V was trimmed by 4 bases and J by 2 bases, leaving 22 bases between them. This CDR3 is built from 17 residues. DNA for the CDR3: TGTGCCAGCAGCGGAAGAGGGTCTTCCAGGACGCCCTACGAGCAGTACTTC. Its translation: CASSGRGSSRTPYEQYF.

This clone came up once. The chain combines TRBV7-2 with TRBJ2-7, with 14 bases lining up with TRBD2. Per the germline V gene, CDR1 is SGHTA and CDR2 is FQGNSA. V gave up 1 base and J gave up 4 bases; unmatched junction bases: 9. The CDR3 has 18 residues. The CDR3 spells CASSLGLAGGPASYEQYF. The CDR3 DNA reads TGTGCCAGCAGCTTAGGACTAGCGGGAGGGCCCGCGAGTTACGAGCAGTACTTC.

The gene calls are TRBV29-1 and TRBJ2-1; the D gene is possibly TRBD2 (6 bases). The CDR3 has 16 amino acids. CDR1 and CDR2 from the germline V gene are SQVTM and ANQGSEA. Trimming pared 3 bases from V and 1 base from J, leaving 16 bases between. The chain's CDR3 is CSVEGAAGMSYNEQFF. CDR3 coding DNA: TGCAGCGTTGAGGGCGCGGCGGGGATGTCCTACAATGAGCAGTTCTTC.

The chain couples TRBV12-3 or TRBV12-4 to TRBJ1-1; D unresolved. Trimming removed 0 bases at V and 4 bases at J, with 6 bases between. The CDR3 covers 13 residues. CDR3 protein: CASSLASGTEAFF. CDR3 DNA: TGTGCCAGCAGTTTAGCATCCGGCACTGAAGCTTTCTTT.

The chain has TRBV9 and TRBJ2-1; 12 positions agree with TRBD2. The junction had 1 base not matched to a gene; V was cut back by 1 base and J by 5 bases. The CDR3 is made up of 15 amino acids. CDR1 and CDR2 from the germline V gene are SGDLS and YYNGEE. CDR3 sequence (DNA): TGTGCCAGCAGCGTAAGACTAGCGGGAGACAATGAGCAGTTCTTC. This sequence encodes CASSVRLAGDNEQFF.

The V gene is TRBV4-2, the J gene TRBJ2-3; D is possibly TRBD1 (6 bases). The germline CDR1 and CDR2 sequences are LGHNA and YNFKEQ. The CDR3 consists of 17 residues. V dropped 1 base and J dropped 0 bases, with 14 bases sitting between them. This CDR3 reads CASSQVYETGSTDTQYF. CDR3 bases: TGTGCCAGCAGCCAAGTTTATGAGACAGGCAGCACAGATACGCAGTATTTT.

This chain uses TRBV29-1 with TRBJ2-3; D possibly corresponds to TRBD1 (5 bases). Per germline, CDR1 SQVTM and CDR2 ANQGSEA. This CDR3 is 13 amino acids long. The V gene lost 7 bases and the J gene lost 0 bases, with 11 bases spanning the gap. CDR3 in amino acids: CSGYQGSTDTQYF. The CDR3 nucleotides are TGCAGCGGGTACCAGGGAAGCACAGATACGCAGTATTTT.

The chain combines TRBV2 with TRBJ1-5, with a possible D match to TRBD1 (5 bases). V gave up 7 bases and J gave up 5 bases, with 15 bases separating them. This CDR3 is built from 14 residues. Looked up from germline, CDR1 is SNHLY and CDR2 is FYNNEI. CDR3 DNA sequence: TGTGCCAGCACTGGACCCTTAGGGGATCAGCCCCAGCATTTT. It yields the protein CASTGPLGDQPQHF.

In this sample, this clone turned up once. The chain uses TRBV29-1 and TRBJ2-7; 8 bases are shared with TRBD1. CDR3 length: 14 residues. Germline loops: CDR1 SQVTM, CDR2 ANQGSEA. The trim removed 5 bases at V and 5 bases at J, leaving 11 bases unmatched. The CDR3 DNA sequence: TGCAGCGTTACTCAGGGGGCGGTCGCCGACGAGCAGTACTTC. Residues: CSVTQGAVADEQYF.

CDR3 protein: CASSPYDRQTIYF. The CDR3 nucleotides read TGCGCCAGCAGCCCATACGACAGGCAGACCATATATTTT. The V gene is TRBV4-3, the J gene TRBJ1-3; D is possibly TRBD1 (6 bases). There are 13 residues in the CDR3. Germline CDR1 LGHNA, CDR2 YSLEER. With 4 bases removed from V and 10 bases from J, the gap between germline ends came to 14 bases.

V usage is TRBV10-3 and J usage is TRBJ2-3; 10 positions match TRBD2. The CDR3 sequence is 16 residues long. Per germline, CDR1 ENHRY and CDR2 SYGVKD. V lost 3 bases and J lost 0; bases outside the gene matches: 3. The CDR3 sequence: CAISDISGRSTDTQYF. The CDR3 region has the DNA TGTGCCATCAGTGACATTAGCGGGAGGAGCACAGATACGCAGTATTTT.

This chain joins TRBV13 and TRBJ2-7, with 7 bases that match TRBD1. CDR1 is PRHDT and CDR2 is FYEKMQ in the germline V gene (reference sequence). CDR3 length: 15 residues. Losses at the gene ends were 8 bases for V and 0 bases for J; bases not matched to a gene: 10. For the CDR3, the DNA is TGTGCCAGCGGCGAACGGGACAGCACCTCCTACGAGCAGTACTTC. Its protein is CASGERDSTSYEQYF.

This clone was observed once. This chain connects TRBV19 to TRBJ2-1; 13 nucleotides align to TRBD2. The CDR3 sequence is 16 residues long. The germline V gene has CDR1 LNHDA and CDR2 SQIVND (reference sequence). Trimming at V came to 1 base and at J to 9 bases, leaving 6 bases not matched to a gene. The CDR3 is CASSIVVRLAGGEQFF. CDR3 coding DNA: TGTGCCAGTAGTATAGTAGTCCGACTAGCGGGAGGTGAGCAGTTCTTC.

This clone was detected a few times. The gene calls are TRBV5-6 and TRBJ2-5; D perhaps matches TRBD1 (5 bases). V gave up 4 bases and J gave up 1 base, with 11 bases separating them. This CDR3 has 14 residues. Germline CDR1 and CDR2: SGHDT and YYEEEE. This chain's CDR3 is CASSIPDTQETQYF. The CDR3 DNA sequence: TGTGCCAGCAGCATACCGGACACCCAAGAGACCCAGTACTTC.